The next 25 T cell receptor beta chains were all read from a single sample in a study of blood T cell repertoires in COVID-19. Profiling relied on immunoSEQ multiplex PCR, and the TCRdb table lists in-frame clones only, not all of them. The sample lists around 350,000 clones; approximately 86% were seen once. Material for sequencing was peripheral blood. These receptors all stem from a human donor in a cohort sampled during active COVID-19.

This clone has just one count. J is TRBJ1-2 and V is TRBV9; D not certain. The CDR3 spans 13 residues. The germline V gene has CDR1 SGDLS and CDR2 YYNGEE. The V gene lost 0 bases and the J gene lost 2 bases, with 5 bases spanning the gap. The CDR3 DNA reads TGTGCCAGCAGCGTAGCTCCGAACTATGGCTACACCTTC. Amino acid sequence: CASSVAPNYGYTF.

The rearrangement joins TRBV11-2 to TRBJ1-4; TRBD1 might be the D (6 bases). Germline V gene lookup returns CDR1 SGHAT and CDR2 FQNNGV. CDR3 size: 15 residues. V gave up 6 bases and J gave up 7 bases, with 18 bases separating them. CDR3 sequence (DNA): TGTGCCAGCAGTGAAGGGCGGGGGGCGAGTGAAAAACTGTTTTTT. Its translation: CASSEGRGASEKLFF.

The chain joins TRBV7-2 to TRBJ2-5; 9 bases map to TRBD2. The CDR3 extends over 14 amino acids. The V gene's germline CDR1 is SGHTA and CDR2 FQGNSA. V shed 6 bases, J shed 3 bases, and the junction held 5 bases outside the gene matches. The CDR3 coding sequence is TGTGCCAGCAGAGCCGGACTAGCGAAAGAGACCCAGTACTTC. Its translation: CASRAGLAKETQYF.

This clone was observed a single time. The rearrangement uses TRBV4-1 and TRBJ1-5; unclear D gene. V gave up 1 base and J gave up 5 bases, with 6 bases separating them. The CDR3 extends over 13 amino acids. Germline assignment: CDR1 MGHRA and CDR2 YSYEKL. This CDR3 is CASSQVGDQPQHF. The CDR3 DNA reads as TGCGCCAGCAGCCAAGTTGGAGATCAGCCCCAGCATTTT.

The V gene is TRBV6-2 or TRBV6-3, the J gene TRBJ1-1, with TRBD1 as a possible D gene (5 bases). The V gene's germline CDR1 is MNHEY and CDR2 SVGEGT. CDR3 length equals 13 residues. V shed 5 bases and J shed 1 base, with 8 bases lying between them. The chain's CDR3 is CASSQGENTEAFF. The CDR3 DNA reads TGTGCCAGCAGTCAAGGGGAGAACACTGAAGCTTTCTTT.

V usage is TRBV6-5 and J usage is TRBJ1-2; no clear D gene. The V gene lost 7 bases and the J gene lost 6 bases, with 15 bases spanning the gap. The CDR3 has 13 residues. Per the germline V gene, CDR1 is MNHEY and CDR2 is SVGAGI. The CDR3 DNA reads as TGTGCCAGCACTCTCCTCCGGCGGGATGGCTACACCTTC. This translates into CASTLLRRDGYTF.

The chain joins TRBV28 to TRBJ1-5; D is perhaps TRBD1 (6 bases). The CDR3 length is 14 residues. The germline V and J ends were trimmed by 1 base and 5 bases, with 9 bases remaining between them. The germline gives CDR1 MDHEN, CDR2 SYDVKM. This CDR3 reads CASSLYREDQPQHF. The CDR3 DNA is TGTGCCAGCAGTTTATACAGGGAAGATCAGCCCCAGCATTTT.

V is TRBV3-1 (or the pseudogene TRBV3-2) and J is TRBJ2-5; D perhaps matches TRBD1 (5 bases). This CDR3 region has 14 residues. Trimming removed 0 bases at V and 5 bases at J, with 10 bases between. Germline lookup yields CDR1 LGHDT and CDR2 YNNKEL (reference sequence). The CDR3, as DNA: TGTGCCAGCAGCCAAGATTCAGGGTCGGAGACCCAGTACTTC. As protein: CASSQDSGSETQYF.

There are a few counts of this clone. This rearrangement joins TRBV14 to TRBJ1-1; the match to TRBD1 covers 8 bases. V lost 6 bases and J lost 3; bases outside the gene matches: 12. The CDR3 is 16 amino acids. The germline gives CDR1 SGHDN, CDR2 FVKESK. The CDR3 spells CASSPRTGSLDTEAFF. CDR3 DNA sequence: TGTGCCAGCAGTCCGCGGACAGGGTCGTTGGACACTGAAGCTTTCTTT.

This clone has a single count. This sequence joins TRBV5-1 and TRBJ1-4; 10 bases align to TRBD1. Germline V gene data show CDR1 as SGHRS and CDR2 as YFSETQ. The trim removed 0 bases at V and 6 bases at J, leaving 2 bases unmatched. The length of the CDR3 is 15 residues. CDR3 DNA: TGCGCCAGCAGCTTGGAAGGACAGGGGGATGAAAAACTGTTTTTT. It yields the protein CASSLEGQGDEKLFF.

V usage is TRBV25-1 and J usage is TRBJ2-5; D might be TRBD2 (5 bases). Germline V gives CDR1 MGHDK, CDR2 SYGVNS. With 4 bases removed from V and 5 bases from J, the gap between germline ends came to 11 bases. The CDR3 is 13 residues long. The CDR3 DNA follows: TGTGCCAGCAGTGGACGGGGTGTGGAGACCCAGTACTTC. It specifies CASSGRGVETQYF.

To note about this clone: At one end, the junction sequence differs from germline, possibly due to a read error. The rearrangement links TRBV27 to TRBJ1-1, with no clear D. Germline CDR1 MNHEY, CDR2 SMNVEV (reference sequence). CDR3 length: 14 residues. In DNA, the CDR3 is TGTGCCAGCAGTTTAATGAAAACTTCAACTGAAACTTTCTTT. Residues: CASSLMKTSTETFF.

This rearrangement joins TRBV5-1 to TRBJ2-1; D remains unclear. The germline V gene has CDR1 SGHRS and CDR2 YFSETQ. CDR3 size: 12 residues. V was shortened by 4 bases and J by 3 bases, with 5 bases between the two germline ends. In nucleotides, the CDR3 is TGCGCCAGCAGCCCCGGCTACAATGAGCAGTTCTTC. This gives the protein CASSPGYNEQFF.

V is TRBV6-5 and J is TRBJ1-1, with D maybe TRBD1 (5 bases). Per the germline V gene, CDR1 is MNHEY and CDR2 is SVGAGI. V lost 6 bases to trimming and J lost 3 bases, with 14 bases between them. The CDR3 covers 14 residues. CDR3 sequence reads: CASRKPGIYTEAFF. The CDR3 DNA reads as TGTGCCAGCAGAAAACCAGGGATCTACACTGAAGCTTTCTTT.

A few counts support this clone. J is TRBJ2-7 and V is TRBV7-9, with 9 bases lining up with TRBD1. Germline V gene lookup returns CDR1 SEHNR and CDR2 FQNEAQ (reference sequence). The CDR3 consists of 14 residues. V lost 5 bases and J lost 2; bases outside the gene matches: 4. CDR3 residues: CASSPGQGPYEQYF. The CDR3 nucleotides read TGTGCCAGCAGCCCGGGACAGGGACCCTACGAGCAGTACTTC.

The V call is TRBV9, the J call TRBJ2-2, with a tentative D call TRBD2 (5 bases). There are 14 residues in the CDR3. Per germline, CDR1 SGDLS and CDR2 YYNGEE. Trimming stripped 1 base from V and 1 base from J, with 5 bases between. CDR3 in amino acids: CASSVTRNTGELFF. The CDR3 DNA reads TGTGCCAGCAGCGTAACTAGGAACACCGGGGAGCTGTTTTTT.

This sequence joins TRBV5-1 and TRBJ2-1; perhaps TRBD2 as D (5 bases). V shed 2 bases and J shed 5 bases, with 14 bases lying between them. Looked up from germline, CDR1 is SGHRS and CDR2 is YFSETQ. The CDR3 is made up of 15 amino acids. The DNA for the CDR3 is TGCGCCAGCAGCTTATCGCTAGTGGGAGACAATGAGCAGTTCTTC. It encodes CASSLSLVGDNEQFF.

CDR3 DNA sequence: TGTGCCAGTAGTACCGGTAGCGGGGGGGCCAGGGATACGCAGTATTTT. Amino acids: CASSTGSGGARDTQYF. The J gene is TRBJ2-3, the V gene TRBV19, with 11 nucleotides matching TRBD2. Trimming at V came to 4 bases and at J to 6 bases, leaving 9 bases not matched to a gene. The CDR3 is made up of 16 amino acids. The germline CDR1 and CDR2 sequences are LNHDA and SQIVND (reference sequence). Looking up the rest from reference TRBV19 and TRBJ2-3 gives the full variable domain: DGGITQSPKYLFRKEGQNVTLSCEQNLNHDAMYWYRQDPGQGLRLIYYSQIVNDFQKGDIAEGYSVSREKKESFPLTVTSAQKNPTAFYLCASSTGSGGARDTQYFGPGTRLTVL.

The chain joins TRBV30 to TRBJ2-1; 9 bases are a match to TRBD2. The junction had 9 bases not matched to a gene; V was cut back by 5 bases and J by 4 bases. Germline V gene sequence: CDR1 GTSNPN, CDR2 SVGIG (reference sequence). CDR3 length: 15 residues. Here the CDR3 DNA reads TGTGCCTGGGGGAATCTAGCGGGGCATTACAATGAGCAGTTCTTC. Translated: CAWGNLAGHYNEQFF.

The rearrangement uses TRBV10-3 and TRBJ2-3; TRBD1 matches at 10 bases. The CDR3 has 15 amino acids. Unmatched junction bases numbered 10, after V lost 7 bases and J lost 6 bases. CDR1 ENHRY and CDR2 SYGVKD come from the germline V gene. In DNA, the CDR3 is TGTGCCATCACCCAAGGGGGACAGGGGACGGATACGCAGTATTTT. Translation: CAITQGGQGTDTQYF.

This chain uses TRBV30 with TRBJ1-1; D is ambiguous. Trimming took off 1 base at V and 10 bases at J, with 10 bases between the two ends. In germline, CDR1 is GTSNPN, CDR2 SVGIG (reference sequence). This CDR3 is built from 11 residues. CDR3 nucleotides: TGTGCCTGGAGTGCGGGTTTTCGAGCTTTCTTT. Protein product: CAWSAGFRAFF.

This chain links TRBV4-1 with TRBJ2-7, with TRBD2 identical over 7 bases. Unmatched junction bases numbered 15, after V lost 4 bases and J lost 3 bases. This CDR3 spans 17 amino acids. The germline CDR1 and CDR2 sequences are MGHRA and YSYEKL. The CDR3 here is CASSPGLVGGFSYEQYF. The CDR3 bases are TGCGCCAGCAGCCCAGGACTAGTCGGAGGGTTCAGCTACGAGCAGTACTTC.

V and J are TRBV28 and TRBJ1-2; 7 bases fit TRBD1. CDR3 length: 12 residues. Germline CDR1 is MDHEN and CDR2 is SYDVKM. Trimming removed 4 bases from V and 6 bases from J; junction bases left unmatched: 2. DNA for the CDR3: TGTGCCAGCAGTTATCAGGGGGATGGCTACACCTTC. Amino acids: CASSYQGDGYTF.

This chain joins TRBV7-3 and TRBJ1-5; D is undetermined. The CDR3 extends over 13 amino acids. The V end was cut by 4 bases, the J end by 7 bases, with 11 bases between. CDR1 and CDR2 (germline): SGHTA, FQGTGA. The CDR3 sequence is CASSSSAGQPQHF. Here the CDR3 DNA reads TGTGCCAGCAGCTCCTCAGCGGGGCAGCCCCAGCATTTT.

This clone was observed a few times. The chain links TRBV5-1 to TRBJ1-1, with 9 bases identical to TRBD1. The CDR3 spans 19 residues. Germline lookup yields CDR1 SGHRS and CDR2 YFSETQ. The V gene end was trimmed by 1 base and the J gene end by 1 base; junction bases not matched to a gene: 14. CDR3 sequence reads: CASSLWGRRGQGPNTEAFF. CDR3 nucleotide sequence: TGCGCCAGCAGCTTGTGGGGGAGGAGGGGACAGGGACCGAACACTGAAGCTTTCTTT.